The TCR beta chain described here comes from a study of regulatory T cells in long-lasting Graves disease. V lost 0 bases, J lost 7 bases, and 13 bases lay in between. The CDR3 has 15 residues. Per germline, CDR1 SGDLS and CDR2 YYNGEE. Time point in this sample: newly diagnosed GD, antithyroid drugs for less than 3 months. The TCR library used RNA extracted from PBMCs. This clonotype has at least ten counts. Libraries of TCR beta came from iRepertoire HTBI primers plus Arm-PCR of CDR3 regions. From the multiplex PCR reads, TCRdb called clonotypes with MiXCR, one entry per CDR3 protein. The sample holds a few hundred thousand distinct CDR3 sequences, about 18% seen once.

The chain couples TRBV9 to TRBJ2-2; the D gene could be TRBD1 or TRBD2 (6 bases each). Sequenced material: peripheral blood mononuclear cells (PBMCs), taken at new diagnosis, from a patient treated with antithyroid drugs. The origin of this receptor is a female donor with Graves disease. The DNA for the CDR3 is TGTGCCAGCAGCGTAGTCGGGAGAGGGGGCGGGGAGCTGTTTTTT. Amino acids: CASSVVGRGGGELFF. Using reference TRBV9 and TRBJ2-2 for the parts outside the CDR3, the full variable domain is DSGVTQTPKHLITATGQRVTLRCSPRSGDLSVYWYQQSLDQGLQFLIQYYNGEERAKGNILERFSAQQFPDLHSELNLSSLELGDSALYFCASSVVGRGGGELFFGEGSRLTVL.